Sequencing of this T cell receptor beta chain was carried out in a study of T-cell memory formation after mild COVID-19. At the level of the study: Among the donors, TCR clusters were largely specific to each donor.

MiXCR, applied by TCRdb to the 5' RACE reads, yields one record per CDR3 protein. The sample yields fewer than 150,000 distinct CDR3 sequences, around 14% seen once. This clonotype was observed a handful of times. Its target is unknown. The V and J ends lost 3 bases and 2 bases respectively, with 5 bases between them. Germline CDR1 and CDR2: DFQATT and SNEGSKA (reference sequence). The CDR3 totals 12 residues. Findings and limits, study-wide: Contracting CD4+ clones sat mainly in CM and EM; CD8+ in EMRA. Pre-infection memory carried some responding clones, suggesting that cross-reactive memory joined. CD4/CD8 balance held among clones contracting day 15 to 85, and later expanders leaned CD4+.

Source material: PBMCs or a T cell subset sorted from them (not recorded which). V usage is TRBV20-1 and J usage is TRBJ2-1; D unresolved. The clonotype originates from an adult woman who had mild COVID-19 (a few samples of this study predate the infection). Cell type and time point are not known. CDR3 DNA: TGCAGTGCTAGGGTACCCTACAATGAGCAGTTCTTC. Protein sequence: CSARVPYNEQFF.